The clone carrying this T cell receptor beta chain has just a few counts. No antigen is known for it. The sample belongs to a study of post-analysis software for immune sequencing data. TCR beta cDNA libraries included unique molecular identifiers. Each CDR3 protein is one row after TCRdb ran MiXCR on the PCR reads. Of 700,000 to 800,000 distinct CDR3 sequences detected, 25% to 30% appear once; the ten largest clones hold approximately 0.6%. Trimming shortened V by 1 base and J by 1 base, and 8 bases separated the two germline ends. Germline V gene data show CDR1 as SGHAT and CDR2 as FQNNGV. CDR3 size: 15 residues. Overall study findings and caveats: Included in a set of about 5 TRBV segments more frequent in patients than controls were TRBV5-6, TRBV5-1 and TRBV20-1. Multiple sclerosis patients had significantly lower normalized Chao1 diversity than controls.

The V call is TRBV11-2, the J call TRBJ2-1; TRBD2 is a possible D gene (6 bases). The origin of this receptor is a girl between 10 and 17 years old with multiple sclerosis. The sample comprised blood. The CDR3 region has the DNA TGTGCCAGCAGCTTAGCCCTAGCGTCCTACAATGAGCAGTTCTTC. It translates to CASSLALASYNEQFF.